The entry below gives a single TCR beta chain sequence along with its context. This table comes from immunoSEQ multiplex PCR, and its TCRdb copy is limited to in-frame clones, with some not included. The sample has about 76,000 clones, 80% seen once. The sample is drawn from a study of blood T cell repertoires in COVID-19. Overall study context: The study drew acute and convalescent COVID-19 samples from the United States, Italy and Spain. The cDNA or gDNA used as material had been derived from T cells, B-cell-depleted T cells, or PBMCs.

CDR3 length: 16 amino acids. The germline CDR1 and CDR2 sequences are SGHDN and FVKESK. The trim removed 0 bases at V and 4 bases at J, leaving 5 bases unmatched. The V and J genes are TRBV14 and TRBJ2-1, with TRBD2 matching 8 bases. Sample: peripheral blood. This TCR was recovered from a human donor in a cohort sampled during active COVID-19. CDR3 in amino acids: CASSQEVAGKYNEQFF. DNA of the CDR3: TGTGCCAGCAGCCAAGAGGTAGCGGGGAAATACAATGAGCAGTTCTTC.